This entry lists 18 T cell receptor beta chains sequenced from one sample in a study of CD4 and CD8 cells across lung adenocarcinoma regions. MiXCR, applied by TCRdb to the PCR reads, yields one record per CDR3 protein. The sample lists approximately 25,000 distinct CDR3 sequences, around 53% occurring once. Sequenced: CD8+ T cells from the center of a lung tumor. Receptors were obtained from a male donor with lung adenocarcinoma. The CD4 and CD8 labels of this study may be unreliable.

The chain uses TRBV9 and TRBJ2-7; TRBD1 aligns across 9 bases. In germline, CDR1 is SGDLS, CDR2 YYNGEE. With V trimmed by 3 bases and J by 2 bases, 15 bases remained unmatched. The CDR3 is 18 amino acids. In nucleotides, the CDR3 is TGTGCCAGCAGCGCCAGCATTCCCGGGACAGGGAGACCCTACGAGCAGTACTTC. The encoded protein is CASSASIPGTGRPYEQYF. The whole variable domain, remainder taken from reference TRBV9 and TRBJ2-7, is DSGVTQTPKHLITATGQRVTLRCSPRSGDLSVYWYQQSLDQGLQFLIQYYNGEERAKGNILERFSAQQFPDLHSELNLSSLELGDSALYFCASSASIPGTGRPYEQYFGPGTRLTVT.

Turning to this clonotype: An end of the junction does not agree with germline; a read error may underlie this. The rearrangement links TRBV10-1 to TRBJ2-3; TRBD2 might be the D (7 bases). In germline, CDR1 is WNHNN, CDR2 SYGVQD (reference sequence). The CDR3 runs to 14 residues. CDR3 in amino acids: CASRGGRHTDTQYF. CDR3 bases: TGCGCCAGCAGGGGGGGGCGACACACAGATACTCAGTACTTT.

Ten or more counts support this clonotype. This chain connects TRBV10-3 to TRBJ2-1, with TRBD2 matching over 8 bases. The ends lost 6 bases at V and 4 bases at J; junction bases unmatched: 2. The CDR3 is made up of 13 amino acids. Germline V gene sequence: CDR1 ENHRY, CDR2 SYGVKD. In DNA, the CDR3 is TGTGCCATCAGGGGACTAGTATACAATGAGCAGTTCTTC. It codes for CAIRGLVYNEQFF.

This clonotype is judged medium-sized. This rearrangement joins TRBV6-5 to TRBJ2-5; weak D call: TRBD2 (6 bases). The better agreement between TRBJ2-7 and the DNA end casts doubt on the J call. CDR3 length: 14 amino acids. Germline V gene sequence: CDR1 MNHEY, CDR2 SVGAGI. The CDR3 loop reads CASSYGDSAYEQYF. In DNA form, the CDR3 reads TGTGCCAGCAGTTACGGGGACTCTGCCTACGAGCAGTACTTC.

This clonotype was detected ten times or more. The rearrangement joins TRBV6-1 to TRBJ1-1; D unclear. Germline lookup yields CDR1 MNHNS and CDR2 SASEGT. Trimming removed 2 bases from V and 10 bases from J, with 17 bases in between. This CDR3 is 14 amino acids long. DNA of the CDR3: TGTGCCAGCAGTGAAAAGCACCCTGGCGTCGGAGCTTTCTTT. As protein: CASSEKHPGVGAFF.

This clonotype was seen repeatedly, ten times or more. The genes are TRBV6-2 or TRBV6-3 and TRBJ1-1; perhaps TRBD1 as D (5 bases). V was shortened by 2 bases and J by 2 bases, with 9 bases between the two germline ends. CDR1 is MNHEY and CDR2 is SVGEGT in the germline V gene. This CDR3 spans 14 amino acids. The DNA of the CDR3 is TGTGCCAGCAGTTACAATGGGGGTAACACTGAAGCTTTCTTT. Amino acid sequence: CASSYNGGNTEAFF.

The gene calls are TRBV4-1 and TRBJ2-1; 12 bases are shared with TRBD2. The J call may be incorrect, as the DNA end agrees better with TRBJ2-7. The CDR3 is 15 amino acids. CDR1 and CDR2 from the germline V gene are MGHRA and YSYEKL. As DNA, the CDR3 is TGCGCCAGCAGCCAAACTAGCGGGAGGCCCTACGAGCAGTACTTC. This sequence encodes CASSQTSGRPYEQYF.

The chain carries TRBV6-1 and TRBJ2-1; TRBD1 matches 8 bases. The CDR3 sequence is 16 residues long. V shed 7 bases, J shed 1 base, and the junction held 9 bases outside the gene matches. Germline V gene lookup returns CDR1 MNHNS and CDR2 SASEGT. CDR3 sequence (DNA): TGTGCCAGCACCGGACAGGGTTCGAGGTCCTACAATGAGCAGTTCTTC. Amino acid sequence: CASTGQGSRSYNEQFF.

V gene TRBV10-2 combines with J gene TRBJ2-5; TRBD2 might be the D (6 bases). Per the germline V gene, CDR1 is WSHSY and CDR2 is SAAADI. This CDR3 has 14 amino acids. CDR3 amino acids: CAGSGFWAQNIQYF. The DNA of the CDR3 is TGCGCGGGCAGCGGGTTCTGGGCCCAAAACATCCAGTACTTC.

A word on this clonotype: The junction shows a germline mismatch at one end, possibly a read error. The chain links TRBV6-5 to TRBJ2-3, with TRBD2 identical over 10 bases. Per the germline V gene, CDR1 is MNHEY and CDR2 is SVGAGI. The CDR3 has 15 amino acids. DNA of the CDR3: TGTGCCAGCAGTTGGCCTAGCGGGAGCGCAGATATGCAGTATTTC. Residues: CASSWPSGSADMQYF.

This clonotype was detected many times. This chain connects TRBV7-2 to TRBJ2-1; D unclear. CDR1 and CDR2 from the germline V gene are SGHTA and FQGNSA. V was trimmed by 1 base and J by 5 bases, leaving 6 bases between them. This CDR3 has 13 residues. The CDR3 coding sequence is TGTGCCAGCAGCTTAGTACTAAACAATGAGCAGTTCTTC. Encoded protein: CASSLVLNNEQFF.

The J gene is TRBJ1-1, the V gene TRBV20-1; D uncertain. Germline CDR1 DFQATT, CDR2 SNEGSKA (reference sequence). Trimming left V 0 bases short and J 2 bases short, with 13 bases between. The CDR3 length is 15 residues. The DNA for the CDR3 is TGCAGTGCTAGAGATTTCGCACACCTAAACACTGAAGCTTTCTTT. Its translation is CSARDFAHLNTEAFF.

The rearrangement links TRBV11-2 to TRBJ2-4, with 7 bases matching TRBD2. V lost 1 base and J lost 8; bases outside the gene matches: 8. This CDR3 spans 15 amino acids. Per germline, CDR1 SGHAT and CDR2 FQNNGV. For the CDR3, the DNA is TGTGCCAGCAGCTTAGGGAGCGGGACTACAGACATTCAGTACTTC. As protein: CASSLGSGTTDIQYF.

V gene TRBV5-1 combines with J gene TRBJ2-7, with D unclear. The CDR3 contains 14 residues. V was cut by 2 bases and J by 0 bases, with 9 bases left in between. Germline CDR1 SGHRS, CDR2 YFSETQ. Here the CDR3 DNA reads TGCGCCAGCAGCTTAGGGATACTCTCCTACGAGCAGTACTTC. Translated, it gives CASSLGILSYEQYF.

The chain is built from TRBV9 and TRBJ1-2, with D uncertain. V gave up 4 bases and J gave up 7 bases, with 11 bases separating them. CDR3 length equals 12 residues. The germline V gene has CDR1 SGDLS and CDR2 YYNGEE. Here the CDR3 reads CASSTDRGGYTF. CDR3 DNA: TGTGCCAGCAGCACCGACCGGGGTGGCTACACCTTC. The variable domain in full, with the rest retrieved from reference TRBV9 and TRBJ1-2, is DSGVTQTPKHLITATGQRVTLRCSPRSGDLSVYWYQQSLDQGLQFLIQYYNGEERAKGNILERFSAQQFPDLHSELNLSSLELGDSALYFCASSTDRGGYTFGSGTRLTVV.

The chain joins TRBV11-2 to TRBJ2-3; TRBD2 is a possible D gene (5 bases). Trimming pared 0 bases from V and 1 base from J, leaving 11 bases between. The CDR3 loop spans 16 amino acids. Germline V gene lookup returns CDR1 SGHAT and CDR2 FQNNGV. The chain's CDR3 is CASSLDRGWGTDTQYF. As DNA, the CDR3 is TGTGCCAGCAGCTTAGATCGGGGATGGGGCACAGATACGCAGTATTTT.

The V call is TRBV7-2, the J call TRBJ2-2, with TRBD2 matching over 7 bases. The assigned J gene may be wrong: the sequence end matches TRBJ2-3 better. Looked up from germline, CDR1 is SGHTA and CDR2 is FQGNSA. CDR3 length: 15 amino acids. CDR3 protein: CASSFGGSVTGAQYF. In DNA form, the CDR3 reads TGTGCCAGCAGCTTCGGCGGGAGTGTCACCGGGGCGCAGTATTTT.

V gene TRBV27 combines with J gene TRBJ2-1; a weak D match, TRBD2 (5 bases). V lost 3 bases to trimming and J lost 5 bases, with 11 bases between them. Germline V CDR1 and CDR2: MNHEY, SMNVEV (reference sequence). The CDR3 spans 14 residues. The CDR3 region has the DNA TGTGCCAGCAGTTTCCCGGGGTCACACAATGAGCAGTTCTTC. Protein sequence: CASSFPGSHNEQFF.